The T cell receptor (beta chain) under discussion was sequenced for a study of blood T cell repertoires in COVID-19 (dated by TCRdb to 2019 to 2021). Concerning the study at large: The collaborator samples originated in the United States, Italy and Spain and spanned the acute and convalescent phases of COVID-19. The prospective study material was composed of cDNA or gDNA derived from T cells, B-cell-depleted T cells, or PBMCs. The dataset comprised deeply sampled blood TCRbeta repertoires from subjects exposed to, actively infected with, or recovered from COVID-19. A freely available public database, intended as a resource for researchers studying the immune response to SARS-CoV-2, is where the repertoires were released. The samples were drawn from two sources: the first 160 participants of the ongoing ImmuneRACE study, and 1,000 to 1,500 subjects contributed by 6 global collaborators. Sample metadata almost always included a de-identified subject ID, COVID-19 status, age in years and sex. Where available, HLA class I and class II types were taken from metadata supplied by the sample provider and were not determined by assay-based typing.

Via the germline V gene (reference sequence), CDR1 is DFQATT and CDR2 SNEGSKA. Unmatched junction bases come to 6, with V trimmed by 3 bases and J by 8 bases. The CDR3 covers 12 residues, taking in both the cysteine and the phenylalanine. The read is trimmed to its CDR3 DNA, 36 bases read in frame from base 1. Whole blood was collected in K2EDTA tubes by collaborating institutions according to the institutions' own protocols. For TCRbeta analysis, collaborator samples were shipped as frozen whole blood, as isolated PBMCs, or as DNA extracted from either sample type. General conclusions and limits of the study: The quantity of clinical and demographic metadata differed by source and by participant and was supplied without curation.

TCRbeta CDR3 regions were amplified from genomic DNA using the immunoSEQ Assay, a bias-controlled multiplex PCR. Per the source publication's procedure: The number of nucleated cells in each sample was estimated from the amplification of reference gene primers within the assay. To quantify the absolute abundance of each unique TCRbeta CDR3 rearrangement, sequence reads were collapsed and filtered. Productive Simpson clonality was computed per sample as the square root of Simpson's diversity index over productive rearrangements. TCRdb's version of the immuneACCESS table is confined to in-frame rearrangements and falls short of the full clone set. An unresolved V gene accounts for under half of the shortfall where checked; the remainder is of unknown origin. The V and J calls and clone size come from that table; D and trimming were worked out from the DNA. This sample has roughly 41,000 clones in its table, and 70% to 90% of those were observed once. 15% to 19% of the sample is taken by the ten largest.

Comments on this clone: What antigen it recognizes has not been identified. Per-base quality was not reported, and no clone a single base away is much larger than it.

The origin of this receptor is a human donor in a cohort sampled during active COVID-19. The donor label of this sample is uncertain. The chain uses TRBV20-1 and TRBJ1-2, and 7 junctional nucleotides match TRBD1. Sequencing input: peripheral blood. The base sequence is TGCAGTGCTAGTAGCAGGGGGAGAGGCTACACCTTC. This gives the protein CSASSRGRGYTF.